A selection of T cell receptor beta chains follows, all from one sample in a study of cytomegalovirus exposure and HLA in healthy donors. Only in-frame clones appear in the TCRdb table, and some are missing; sequencing was by immunoSEQ multiplex PCR. Counted here are roughly 230,000 clones, less than 95% occurring once; the ten biggest clones make up approximately 3.1%. Sequencing used PBMCs. The receptors were sampled from a young woman in good health and CMV-seronegative. Both conserved end residues are part of each CDR3. Each record gives: V gene, clone size, D gene, J gene, CDR3 protein, CDR3 DNA. D genes are given only for firm matches. The listing skips clone size in some rows; elsewhere it reads once, few, many or a size class.

V gene: TRBV4-3
clone size: once
D gene: .
J gene: TRBJ2-2
CDR3 protein: CASSVQGNTGELFF
CDR3 DNA: TGCGCCAGCAGCGTACAGGGGAACACCGGGGAGCTGTTTTTT

V gene: TRBV19
clone size: .
D gene: TRBD1
J gene: TRBJ1-5
CDR3 protein: CASSPRGGNQPQHF
CDR3 DNA: TGTGCCAGTAGTCCCAGGGGGGGGAATCAGCCCCAGCATTTT

V gene: TRBV5-4
clone size: .
D gene: TRBD1
J gene: TRBJ2-7
CDR3 protein: CASSRRDRGSYEQYF
CDR3 DNA: TGTGCCAGCAGCCGTCGGGACAGGGGGAGTTACGAGCAGTACTTC

V gene: TRBV4-3
clone size: .
D gene: TRBD1
J gene: TRBJ2-1
CDR3 protein: CASSQADRGWNNEQFF
CDR3 DNA: TGCGCCAGCAGCCAAGCGGACAGGGGCTGGAACAATGAGCAGTTCTTC

V gene: TRBV4-3
clone size: .
D gene: .
J gene: TRBJ2-3
CDR3 protein: CASSQDPGSRTDTQYF
CDR3 DNA: TGCGCCAGCAGCCAAGACCCCGGGAGTAGGACAGATACGCAGTATTTT

V gene: TRBV13
clone size: .
D gene: TRBD2
J gene: TRBJ2-5
CDR3 protein: CASSPGLAGEETQYF
CDR3 DNA: TGTGCCAGCAGCCCAGGACTAGCGGGAGAAGAGACCCAGTACTTC

V gene: TRBV6-5
clone size: .
D gene: TRBD1
J gene: TRBJ2-7
CDR3 protein: CASSTGQGPSYEQYF
CDR3 DNA: TGTGCCAGCAGTACGGGACAGGGGCCGTCCTACGAGCAGTACTTC

V gene: TRBV29-1
clone size: .
D gene: TRBD2
J gene: TRBJ2-1
CDR3 protein: CSVDGRLAGGSYNEQFF
CDR3 DNA: TGCAGCGTTGACGGGAGACTAGCGGGAGGGAGCTACAATGAGCAGTTCTTC

V gene: TRBV30
clone size: .
D gene: TRBD2
J gene: TRBJ2-1
CDR3 protein: CAWSTGTSGRDEQFF
CDR3 DNA: TGTGCCTGGTCCACCGGGACTAGCGGGAGGGATGAGCAGTTCTTC

V gene: TRBV7-8
clone size: .
D gene: TRBD2
J gene: TRBJ2-5
CDR3 protein: CASSSGRGLGLQTQYF
CDR3 DNA: TGTGCCAGCAGCTCAGGGCGGGGGTTGGGGCTGCAGACCCAGTACTTC

V gene: TRBV19
clone size: once
D gene: .
J gene: TRBJ1-1
CDR3 protein: CASSTRTDTEAFF
CDR3 DNA: TGTGCCAGTAGTACCCGGACGGACACTGAAGCTTTCTTT

V gene: TRBV7-9
clone size: .
D gene: .
J gene: TRBJ2-6
CDR3 protein: CASSLLLQAGANVLTF
CDR3 DNA: TGTGCCAGCAGCTTACTCCTCCAGGCTGGGGCCAACGTCCTGACTTTC

V gene: TRBV18
clone size: .
D gene: TRBD1
J gene: TRBJ1-3
CDR3 protein: CASSKDRMENTIYF
CDR3 DNA: TGTGCCAGCTCAAAGGACAGGATGGAAAACACCATATATTTT

V gene: TRBV7-2
clone size: .
D gene: TRBD2
J gene: TRBJ2-1
CDR3 protein: CASSLTSGRYNEQFF
CDR3 DNA: TGTGCCAGCAGCTTGACTAGCGGGAGATACAATGAGCAGTTCTTC

V gene: TRBV28
clone size: few
D gene: .
J gene: TRBJ2-1
CDR3 protein: CASSLAGYGVEQFF
CDR3 DNA: TGTGCCAGCAGTTTGGCAGGGTACGGTGTAGAGCAGTTCTTC

V gene: TRBV11-2
clone size: .
D gene: .
J gene: TRBJ1-1
CDR3 protein: CASSLFQGSTEAFF
CDR3 DNA: TGTGCCAGCAGCTTATTCCAGGGCAGTACTGAAGCTTTCTTT

V gene: TRBV6-1
clone size: .
D gene: .
J gene: TRBJ2-7
CDR3 protein: CASSHLRQRAYEQYF
CDR3 DNA: TGTGCCAGCAGCCACCTACGGCAGCGGGCCTACGAGCAGTACTTC

V gene: TRBV6-1
clone size: .
D gene: .
J gene: TRBJ2-5
CDR3 protein: CASSQAVPPRGQETQYF
CDR3 DNA: TGTGCCAGCAGTCAAGCGGTCCCCCCAAGAGGGCAAGAGACCCAGTACTTC

V gene: TRBV11-3
clone size: .
D gene: TRBD2
J gene: TRBJ2-1
CDR3 protein: CASSTRGLAVSSYNEQFF
CDR3 DNA: TGTGCCAGCAGCACACGCGGACTAGCTGTGAGCTCCTACAATGAGCAGTTCTTC

V gene: TRBV6-5
clone size: .
D gene: TRBD2
J gene: TRBJ2-7
CDR3 protein: CASSYYPGTSVHEQYF
CDR3 DNA: TGTGCCAGCAGTTACTACCCCGGGACTAGCGTCCACGAGCAGTACTTC

V gene: TRBV6-6
clone size: .
D gene: .
J gene: TRBJ2-7
CDR3 protein: CASSYLYEQYF
CDR3 DNA: TGTGCCAGCAGCTACCTCTACGAGCAGTACTTC

V gene: TRBV28
clone size: .
D gene: .
J gene: TRBJ2-7
CDR3 protein: CASSSVGPYGEQYF
CDR3 DNA: TGTGCCAGCAGTTCCGTCGGACCTTACGGCGAGCAGTACTTC

V gene: TRBV4-1
clone size: .
D gene: TRBD2
J gene: TRBJ2-5
CDR3 protein: CASSQGQRGQETQYF
CDR3 DNA: TGCGCCAGCAGCCAAGGACAGCGGGGCCAAGAGACCCAGTACTTC

V gene: TRBV4-2
clone size: .
D gene: .
J gene: TRBJ2-5
CDR3 protein: CASSQDPRAVQETQYF
CDR3 DNA: TGTGCCAGCAGCCAAGATCCCCGGGCGGTCCAAGAGACCCAGTACTTC

V gene: TRBV6-5
clone size: .
D gene: TRBD1
J gene: TRBJ1-5
CDR3 protein: CASSPDRGNQPQHF
CDR3 DNA: TGTGCCAGCAGTCCTGACAGGGGCAATCAGCCCCAGCATTTT

V gene: TRBV7-8
clone size: .
D gene: TRBD2
J gene: TRBJ2-3
CDR3 protein: CASSLGPSGLSTDTQYF
CDR3 DNA: TGTGCCAGCAGCTTAGGTCCTAGCGGTCTTTCAACAGATACGCAGTATTTT

V gene: TRBV7-9
clone size: .
D gene: TRBD1
J gene: TRBJ2-7
CDR3 protein: CASSSGTGSYEQYF
CDR3 DNA: TGTGCCAGCAGCTCCGGGACAGGGTCCTACGAGCAGTACTTC

V gene: TRBV19
clone size: .
D gene: .
J gene: TRBJ2-7
CDR3 protein: CASSIEHGYEQYF
CDR3 DNA: TGTGCCAGTAGTATAGAACACGGCTACGAGCAGTACTTC

V gene: TRBV29-1
clone size: .
D gene: .
J gene: TRBJ2-1
CDR3 protein: CSVARPLTLNEQFF
CDR3 DNA: TGCAGCGTTGCACGGCCGTTAACCCTCAATGAGCAGTTCTTC

V gene: TRBV5-4
clone size: .
D gene: TRBD1
J gene: TRBJ2-1
CDR3 protein: CASTKGQPYNEQFF
CDR3 DNA: TGTGCCAGCACCAAGGGACAGCCCTACAATGAGCAGTTCTTC

V gene: TRBV11-3
clone size: .
D gene: .
J gene: TRBJ2-5
CDR3 protein: CASSLDRRVLGEETQYF
CDR3 DNA: TGTGCCAGCAGCTTAGATCGAAGGGTGTTGGGAGAAGAGACCCAGTACTTC

V gene: TRBV4-3
clone size: .
D gene: TRBD1
J gene: TRBJ1-4
CDR3 protein: CASSQGGTANEKLFF
CDR3 DNA: TGCGCCAGCAGCCAAGGTGGGACAGCTAATGAAAAACTGTTTTTT

V gene: TRBV30
clone size: .
D gene: .
J gene: TRBJ2-1
CDR3 protein: CAWNPFDGEQFF
CDR3 DNA: TGTGCCTGGAACCCATTCGATGGTGAGCAGTTCTTC

V gene: TRBV7-2
clone size: .
D gene: TRBD1
J gene: TRBJ1-5
CDR3 protein: CASSRDRGAQPQHF
CDR3 DNA: TGTGCCAGCAGCAGAGACAGGGGGGCTCAGCCCCAGCATTTT

V gene: TRBV9
clone size: .
D gene: TRBD2
J gene: TRBJ2-7
CDR3 protein: CASSVGLAEDYEQYF
CDR3 DNA: TGTGCCAGCAGCGTAGGACTAGCGGAAGACTACGAGCAGTACTTC

V gene: TRBV19
clone size: .
D gene: .
J gene: TRBJ2-1
CDR3 protein: CASSMSGEQFF
CDR3 DNA: TGTGCCAGTAGTATGTCGGGTGAGCAGTTCTTC

V gene: TRBV27
clone size: .
D gene: .
J gene: TRBJ2-2
CDR3 protein: CASMLAGTGELFF
CDR3 DNA: TGTGCCAGCATGCTCGCCGGAACCGGGGAGCTGTTTTTT

V gene: TRBV9
clone size: once
D gene: TRBD1
J gene: TRBJ1-5
CDR3 protein: CASSAVGQGHLPGHF
CDR3 DNA: TGTGCCAGCAGCGCAGTCGGACAGGGGCATCTTCCGGGGCATTTT

V gene: TRBV5-1
clone size: .
D gene: TRBD1
J gene: TRBJ2-1
CDR3 protein: CASSTGQIFNEQFF
CDR3 DNA: TGCGCCAGCAGCACGGGACAGATATTCAATGAGCAGTTCTTC

V gene: TRBV7-3
clone size: once
D gene: TRBD1
J gene: TRBJ2-6
CDR3 protein: CASSSQPRTGRRSGANVLTF
CDR3 DNA: TGTGCCAGCAGCTCTCAACCCAGGACAGGGCGACGCTCTGGGGCCAACGTCCTGACTTTC

V gene: TRBV6-6
clone size: few
D gene: TRBD2
J gene: TRBJ2-7
CDR3 protein: CASSRLAGASYEQYF
CDR3 DNA: TGTGCCAGCAGCCGACTAGCGGGAGCATCCTACGAGCAGTACTTC

V gene: TRBV11-2
clone size: .
D gene: .
J gene: TRBJ2-1
CDR3 protein: CASSLLGGYNEQFF
CDR3 DNA: TGTGCCAGCAGCCTCCTTGGGGGTTACAATGAGCAGTTCTTC

V gene: TRBV19
clone size: .
D gene: TRBD2
J gene: TRBJ2-7
CDR3 protein: CASSTGTSGPYEQYF
CDR3 DNA: TGTGCCAGTAGTACCGGGACTAGCGGACCTTACGAGCAGTACTTC

V gene: TRBV5-1
clone size: .
D gene: .
J gene: TRBJ2-7
CDR3 protein: CASSPGRGAVYEQYF
CDR3 DNA: TGCGCCAGCAGCCCGGGGCGGGGTGCCGTCTACGAGCAGTACTTC

V gene: TRBV27
clone size: .
D gene: TRBD2
J gene: TRBJ2-1
CDR3 protein: CASIRDSLGIAGDGEQFF
CDR3 DNA: TGTGCCAGCATCCGGGACAGTTTGGGGATAGCGGGAGACGGGGAGCAGTTCTTC

V gene: TRBV29-1
clone size: .
D gene: TRBD1
J gene: TRBJ2-7
CDR3 protein: CSVEFTGQGSSYEQYF
CDR3 DNA: TGCAGCGTTGAGTTTACGGGACAGGGGAGCTCCTACGAGCAGTACTTC

V gene: TRBV5-4
clone size: .
D gene: TRBD1
J gene: TRBJ1-5
CDR3 protein: CASSRQGEGVQPQHF
CDR3 DNA: TGTGCCAGCAGCCGGCAGGGGGAAGGGGTTCAGCCCCAGCATTTT

V gene: TRBV6-5
clone size: once
D gene: TRBD1
J gene: TRBJ1-5
CDR3 protein: CASSPDRGIQPQHF
CDR3 DNA: TGTGCCAGCAGTCCCGACAGGGGGATACAGCCCCAGCATTTT

V gene: TRBV4-1
clone size: .
D gene: .
J gene: TRBJ2-5
CDR3 protein: CASSQTSGEETQYF
CDR3 DNA: TGCGCCAGCAGCCAGACCTCAGGGGAAGAGACCCAGTACTTC

V gene: TRBV27
clone size: .
D gene: TRBD1
J gene: TRBJ2-7
CDR3 protein: CASSLTGGWSEQYF
CDR3 DNA: TGTGCCAGCAGTTTGACAGGGGGCTGGTCCGAGCAGTACTTC

V gene: TRBV18
clone size: once
D gene: TRBD1
J gene: TRBJ2-5
CDR3 protein: CASSENQGAGETQYF
CDR3 DNA: TGTGCCAGCTCCGAAAATCAGGGGGCCGGGGAGACCCAGTACTTC

V gene: TRBV18
clone size: .
D gene: .
J gene: TRBJ1-1
CDR3 protein: CASSQDILNTEAFF
CDR3 DNA: TGTGCCAGCTCACAGGACATCCTGAACACTGAAGCTTTCTTT